The present TCR beta chain was sequenced within a study of cytomegalovirus exposure and HLA in healthy donors. General study results and limits: It was 150 to 200 TCR beta chains that were listed as cytomegalovirus-associated. DRB1 had the most TCR associations and HLA-C the fewest, a later analysis found, with rates varying by HLA locus. Several of the most significant clusters appeared linked to common viral pathogens, based on a later analysis.

Concerning this clone itself: Its target is unknown.

Primers included in the PCR were 60 Vbeta and 13 Jbeta primers. Some clones are missing from TCRdb's copy, which holds only in-frame ones; the method was immunoSEQ multiplex PCR. The table has 170,000 or so clones, 84% seen once; the top ten hold 4.8%. Sequenced input: PBMCs. This TCR derives from a girl aged 10 to 17 in good health and CMV-seropositive.

The CDR3 bases are TGTGCCATCAGTCCCGGGACAGGATTTACATTGAAGGAAGCTTTCTTT. Protein product: CAISPGTGFTLKEAFF. The chain links TRBV10-3 to TRBJ1-1; 8 bases map to TRBD1. Germline values: CDR1 ENHRY, CDR2 SYGVKD. V lost 5 bases and J lost 8; bases outside the gene matches: 16. The length of the CDR3 is 16 residues.